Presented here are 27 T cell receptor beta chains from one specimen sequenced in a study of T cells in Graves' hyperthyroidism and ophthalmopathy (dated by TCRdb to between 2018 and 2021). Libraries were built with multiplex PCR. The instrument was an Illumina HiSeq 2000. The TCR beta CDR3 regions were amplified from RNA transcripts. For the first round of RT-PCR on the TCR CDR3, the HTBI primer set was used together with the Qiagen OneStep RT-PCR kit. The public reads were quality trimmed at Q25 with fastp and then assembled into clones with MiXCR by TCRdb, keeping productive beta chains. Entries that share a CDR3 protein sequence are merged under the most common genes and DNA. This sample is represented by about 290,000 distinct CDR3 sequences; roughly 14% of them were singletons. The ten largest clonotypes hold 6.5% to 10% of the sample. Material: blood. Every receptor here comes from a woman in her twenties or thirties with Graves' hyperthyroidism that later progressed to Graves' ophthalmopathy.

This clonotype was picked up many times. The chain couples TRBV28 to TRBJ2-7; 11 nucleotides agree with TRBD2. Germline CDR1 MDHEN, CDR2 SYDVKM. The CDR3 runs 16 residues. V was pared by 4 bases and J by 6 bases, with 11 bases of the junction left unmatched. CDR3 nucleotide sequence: TGTGCCAGCAGTTGGAGCTTAGCGGGAGGGCCGGGCGAGCAGTACTTC. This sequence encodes CASSWSLAGGPGEQYF.

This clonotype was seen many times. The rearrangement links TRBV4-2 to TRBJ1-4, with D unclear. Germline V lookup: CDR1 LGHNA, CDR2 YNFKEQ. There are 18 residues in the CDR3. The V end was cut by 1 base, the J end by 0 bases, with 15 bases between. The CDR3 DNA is TGTGCCAGCAGCCAAGTGGTAATCGGATCTGCAACTAATGAAAAACTGTTTTTT. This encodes CASSQVVIGSATNEKLFF.

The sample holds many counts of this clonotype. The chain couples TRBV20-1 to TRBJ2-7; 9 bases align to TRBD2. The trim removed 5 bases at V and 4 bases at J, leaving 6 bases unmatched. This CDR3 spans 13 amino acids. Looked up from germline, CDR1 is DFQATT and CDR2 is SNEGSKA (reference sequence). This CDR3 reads CSARVAGGYEQYF. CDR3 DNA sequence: TGCAGTGCTCGTGTGGCGGGAGGGTACGAGCAGTACTTC.

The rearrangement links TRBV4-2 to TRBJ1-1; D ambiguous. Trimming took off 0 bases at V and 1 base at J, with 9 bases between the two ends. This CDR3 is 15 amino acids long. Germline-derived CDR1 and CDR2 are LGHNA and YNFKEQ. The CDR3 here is CASSQDRVSNTEAFF. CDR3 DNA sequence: TGTGCCAGCAGCCAAGATCGGGTCTCGAACACTGAAGCTTTCTTT.

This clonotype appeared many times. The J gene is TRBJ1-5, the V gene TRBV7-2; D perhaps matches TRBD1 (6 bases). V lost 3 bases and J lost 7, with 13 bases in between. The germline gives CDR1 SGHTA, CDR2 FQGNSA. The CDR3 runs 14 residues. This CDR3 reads CASSLGTHIQPQHF. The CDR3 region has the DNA TGTGCCAGCAGCTTGGGGACACACATCCAGCCCCAGCATTTT.

In DNA, the CDR3 is TGCGCCAGCAGCGCGATCCTTTCTAGGGGCACTGAAGCTTTCTTT. The encoded protein is CASSAILSRGTEAFF. The chain couples TRBV5-1 to TRBJ1-1; the D gene is possibly TRBD1 (5 bases). V was pared by 4 bases and J by 4 bases, with 17 bases between. The CDR3 length is 15 residues. CDR1 and CDR2 from the germline V gene are SGHRS and YFSETQ.

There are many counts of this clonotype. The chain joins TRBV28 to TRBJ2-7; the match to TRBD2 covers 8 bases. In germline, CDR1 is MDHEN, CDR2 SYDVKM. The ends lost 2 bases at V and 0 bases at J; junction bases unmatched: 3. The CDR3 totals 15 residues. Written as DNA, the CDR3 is TGTGCCAGCAGTTTACGGCGGGAGGCCTCCTACGAGCAGTACTTC. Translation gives CASSLRREASYEQYF. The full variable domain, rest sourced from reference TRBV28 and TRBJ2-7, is DVKVTQSSRYLVKRTGEKVFLECVQDMDHENMFWYRQDPGLGLRLIYFSYDVKMKEKGDIPEGYSVSREKKERFSLILESASTNQTSMYLCASSLRREASYEQYFGPGTRLTVT.

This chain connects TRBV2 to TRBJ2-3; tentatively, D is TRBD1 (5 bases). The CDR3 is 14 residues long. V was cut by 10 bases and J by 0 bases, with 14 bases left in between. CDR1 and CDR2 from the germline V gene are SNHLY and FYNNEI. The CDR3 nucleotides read TGTGCCAACAATTCTCAGGGTAGCACAGATACGCAGTATTTT. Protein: CANNSQGSTDTQYF.

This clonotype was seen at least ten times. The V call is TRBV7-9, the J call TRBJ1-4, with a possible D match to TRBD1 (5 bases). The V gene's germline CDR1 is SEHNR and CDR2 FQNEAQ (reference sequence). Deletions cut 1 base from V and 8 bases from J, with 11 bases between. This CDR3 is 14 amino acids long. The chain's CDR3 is CASSLVGTDEKLFF. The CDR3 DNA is TGTGCCAGCAGCTTAGTCGGGACGGACGAAAAACTGTTTTTT. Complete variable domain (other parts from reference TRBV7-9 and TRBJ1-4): DTGVSQNPRHKITKRGQNVTFRCDPISEHNRLYWYRQTLGQGPEFLTYFQNEAQLEKSRLLSDRFSAERPKGSFSTLEIQRTEQGDSAMYLCASSLVGTDEKLFFGSGTQLSVL.

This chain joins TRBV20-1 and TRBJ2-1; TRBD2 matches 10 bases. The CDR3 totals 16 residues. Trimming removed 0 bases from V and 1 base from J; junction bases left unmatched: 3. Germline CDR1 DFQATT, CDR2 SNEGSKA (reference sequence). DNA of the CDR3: TGCAGTGCTAGAGATCAACTAGCGGGATCCTACAATGAGCAGTTCTTC. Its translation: CSARDQLAGSYNEQFF.

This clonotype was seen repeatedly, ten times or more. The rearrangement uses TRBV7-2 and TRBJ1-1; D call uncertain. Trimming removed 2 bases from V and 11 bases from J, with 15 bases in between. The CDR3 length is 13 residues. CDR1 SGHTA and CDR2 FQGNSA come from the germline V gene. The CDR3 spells CASSLPGSRVAFF. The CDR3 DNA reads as TGTGCCAGCAGCTTACCTGGGTCCAGAGTGGCTTTCTTT.

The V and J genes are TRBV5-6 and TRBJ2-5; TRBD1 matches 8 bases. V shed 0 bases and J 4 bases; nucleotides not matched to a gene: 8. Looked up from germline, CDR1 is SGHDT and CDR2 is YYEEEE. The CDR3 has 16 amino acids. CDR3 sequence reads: CASSLEGPGGAETQYF. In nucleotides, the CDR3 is TGTGCCAGCAGCTTGGAGGGGCCAGGGGGCGCAGAGACCCAGTACTTC.

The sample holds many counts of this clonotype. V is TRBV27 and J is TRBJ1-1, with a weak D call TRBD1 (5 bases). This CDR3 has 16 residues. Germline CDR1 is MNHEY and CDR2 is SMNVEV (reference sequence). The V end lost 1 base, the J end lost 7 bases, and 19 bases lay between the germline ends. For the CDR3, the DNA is TGTGCCAGCAGTTTATATCTCTCATGGGACGGGCGTGAAGCTTTCTTT. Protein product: CASSLYLSWDGREAFF.

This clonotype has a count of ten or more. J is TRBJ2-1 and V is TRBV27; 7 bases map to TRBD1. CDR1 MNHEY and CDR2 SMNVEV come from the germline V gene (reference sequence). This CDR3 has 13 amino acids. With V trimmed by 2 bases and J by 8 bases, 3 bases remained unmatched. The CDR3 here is CASSLTGVDEQFF. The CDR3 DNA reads TGTGCCAGCAGTTTAACAGGGGTCGATGAGCAGTTCTTC.

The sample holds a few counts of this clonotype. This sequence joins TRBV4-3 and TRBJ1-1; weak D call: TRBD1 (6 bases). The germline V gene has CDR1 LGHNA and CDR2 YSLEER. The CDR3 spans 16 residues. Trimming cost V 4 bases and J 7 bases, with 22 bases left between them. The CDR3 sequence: CASSPAVQGPSDEAFF. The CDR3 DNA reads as TGCGCCAGCAGCCCTGCGGTCCAGGGGCCTTCGGATGAAGCTTTCTTT.

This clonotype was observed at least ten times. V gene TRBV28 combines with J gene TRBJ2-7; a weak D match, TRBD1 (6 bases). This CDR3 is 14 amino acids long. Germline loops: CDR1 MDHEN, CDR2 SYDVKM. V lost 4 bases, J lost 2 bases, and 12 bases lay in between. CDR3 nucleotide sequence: TGTGCCAGCAGTTCCCAGGACAGAGCCTACGAGCAGTACTTC. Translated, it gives CASSSQDRAYEQYF.

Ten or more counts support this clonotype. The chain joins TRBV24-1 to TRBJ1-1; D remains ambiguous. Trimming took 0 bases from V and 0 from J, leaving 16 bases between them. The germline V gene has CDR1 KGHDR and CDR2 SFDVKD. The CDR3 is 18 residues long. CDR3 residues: CATSDLHFRGRMNTEAFF. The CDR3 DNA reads TGTGCCACCAGTGATTTGCATTTTAGAGGGCGGATGAACACTGAAGCTTTCTTT.

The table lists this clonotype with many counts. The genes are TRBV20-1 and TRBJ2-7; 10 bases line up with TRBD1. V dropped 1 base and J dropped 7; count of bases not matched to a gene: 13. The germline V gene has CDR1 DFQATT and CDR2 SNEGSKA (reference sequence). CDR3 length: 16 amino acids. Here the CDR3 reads CSARGLGQGDYREQYF. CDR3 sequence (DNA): TGCAGTGCTAGAGGACTTGGACAGGGGGATTATAGGGAGCAGTACTTC.

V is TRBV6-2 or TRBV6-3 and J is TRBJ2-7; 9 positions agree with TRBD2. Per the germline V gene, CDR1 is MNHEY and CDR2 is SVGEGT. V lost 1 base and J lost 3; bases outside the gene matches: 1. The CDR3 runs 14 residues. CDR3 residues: CASSYLAGVYEQYF. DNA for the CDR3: TGTGCCAGCAGTTACTTAGCGGGGGTCTACGAGCAGTACTTC.

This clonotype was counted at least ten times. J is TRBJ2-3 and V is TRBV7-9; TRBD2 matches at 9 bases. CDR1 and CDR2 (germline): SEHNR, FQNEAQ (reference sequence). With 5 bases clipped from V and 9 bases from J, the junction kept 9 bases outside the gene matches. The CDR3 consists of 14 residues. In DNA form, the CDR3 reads TGTGCCAGCAGCCCCAGAACCGCGGGAGGGACGCAGTATTTT. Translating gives CASSPRTAGGTQYF.

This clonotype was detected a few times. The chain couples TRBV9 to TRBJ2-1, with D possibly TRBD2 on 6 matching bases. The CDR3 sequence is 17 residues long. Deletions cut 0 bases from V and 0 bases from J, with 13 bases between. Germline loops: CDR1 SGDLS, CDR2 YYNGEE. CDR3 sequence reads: CASSVASGSSSYNEQFF. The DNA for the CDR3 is TGTGCCAGCAGCGTAGCGAGCGGGTCCAGCTCCTACAATGAGCAGTTCTTC.

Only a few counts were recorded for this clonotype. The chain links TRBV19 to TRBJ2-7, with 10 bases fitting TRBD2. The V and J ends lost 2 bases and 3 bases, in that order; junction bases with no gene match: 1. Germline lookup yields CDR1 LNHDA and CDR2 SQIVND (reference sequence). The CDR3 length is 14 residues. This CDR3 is CASSITSGNYEQYF. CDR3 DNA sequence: TGTGCCAGTAGTATAACTAGCGGGAACTACGAGCAGTACTTC.

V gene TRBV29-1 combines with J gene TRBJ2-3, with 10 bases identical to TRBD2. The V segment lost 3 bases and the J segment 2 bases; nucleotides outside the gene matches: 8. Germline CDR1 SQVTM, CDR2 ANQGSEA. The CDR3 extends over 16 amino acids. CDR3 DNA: TGCAGCGTTGAGGGTCTAGCGGGGGACCTCACAGATACGCAGTATTTT. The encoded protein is CSVEGLAGDLTDTQYF.

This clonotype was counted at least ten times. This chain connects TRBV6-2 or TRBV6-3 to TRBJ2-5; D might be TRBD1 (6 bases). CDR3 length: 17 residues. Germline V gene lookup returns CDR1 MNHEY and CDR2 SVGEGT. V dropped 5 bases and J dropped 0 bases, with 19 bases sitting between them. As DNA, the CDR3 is TGTGCCAGCAGTGCTTATGTCGGGACAAAGTACCAAGAGACCCAGTACTTC. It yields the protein CASSAYVGTKYQETQYF.

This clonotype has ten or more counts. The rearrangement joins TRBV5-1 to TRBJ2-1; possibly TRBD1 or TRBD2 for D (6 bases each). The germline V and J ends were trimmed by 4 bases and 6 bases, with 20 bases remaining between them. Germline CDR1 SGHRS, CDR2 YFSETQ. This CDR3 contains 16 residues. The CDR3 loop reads CASSLGTGAKLNEQFF. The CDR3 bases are TGCGCCAGCAGCCTGGGGACGGGGGCTAAACTCAATGAGCAGTTCTTC.

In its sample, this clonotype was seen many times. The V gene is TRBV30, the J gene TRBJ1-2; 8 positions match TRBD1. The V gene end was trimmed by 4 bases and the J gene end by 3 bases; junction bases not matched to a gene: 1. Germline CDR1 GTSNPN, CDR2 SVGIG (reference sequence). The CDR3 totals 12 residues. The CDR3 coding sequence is TGTGCCTGGACAGGGGGCGACTATGGCTACACCTTC. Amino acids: CAWTGGDYGYTF.

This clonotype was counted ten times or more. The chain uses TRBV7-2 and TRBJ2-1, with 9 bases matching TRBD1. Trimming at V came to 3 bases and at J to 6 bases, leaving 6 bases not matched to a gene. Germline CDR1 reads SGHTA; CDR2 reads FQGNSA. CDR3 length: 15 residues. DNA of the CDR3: TGTGCCAGCAGCTTCCCCGGGACAGGGAGCAATGAGCAGTTCTTC. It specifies CASSFPGTGSNEQFF.